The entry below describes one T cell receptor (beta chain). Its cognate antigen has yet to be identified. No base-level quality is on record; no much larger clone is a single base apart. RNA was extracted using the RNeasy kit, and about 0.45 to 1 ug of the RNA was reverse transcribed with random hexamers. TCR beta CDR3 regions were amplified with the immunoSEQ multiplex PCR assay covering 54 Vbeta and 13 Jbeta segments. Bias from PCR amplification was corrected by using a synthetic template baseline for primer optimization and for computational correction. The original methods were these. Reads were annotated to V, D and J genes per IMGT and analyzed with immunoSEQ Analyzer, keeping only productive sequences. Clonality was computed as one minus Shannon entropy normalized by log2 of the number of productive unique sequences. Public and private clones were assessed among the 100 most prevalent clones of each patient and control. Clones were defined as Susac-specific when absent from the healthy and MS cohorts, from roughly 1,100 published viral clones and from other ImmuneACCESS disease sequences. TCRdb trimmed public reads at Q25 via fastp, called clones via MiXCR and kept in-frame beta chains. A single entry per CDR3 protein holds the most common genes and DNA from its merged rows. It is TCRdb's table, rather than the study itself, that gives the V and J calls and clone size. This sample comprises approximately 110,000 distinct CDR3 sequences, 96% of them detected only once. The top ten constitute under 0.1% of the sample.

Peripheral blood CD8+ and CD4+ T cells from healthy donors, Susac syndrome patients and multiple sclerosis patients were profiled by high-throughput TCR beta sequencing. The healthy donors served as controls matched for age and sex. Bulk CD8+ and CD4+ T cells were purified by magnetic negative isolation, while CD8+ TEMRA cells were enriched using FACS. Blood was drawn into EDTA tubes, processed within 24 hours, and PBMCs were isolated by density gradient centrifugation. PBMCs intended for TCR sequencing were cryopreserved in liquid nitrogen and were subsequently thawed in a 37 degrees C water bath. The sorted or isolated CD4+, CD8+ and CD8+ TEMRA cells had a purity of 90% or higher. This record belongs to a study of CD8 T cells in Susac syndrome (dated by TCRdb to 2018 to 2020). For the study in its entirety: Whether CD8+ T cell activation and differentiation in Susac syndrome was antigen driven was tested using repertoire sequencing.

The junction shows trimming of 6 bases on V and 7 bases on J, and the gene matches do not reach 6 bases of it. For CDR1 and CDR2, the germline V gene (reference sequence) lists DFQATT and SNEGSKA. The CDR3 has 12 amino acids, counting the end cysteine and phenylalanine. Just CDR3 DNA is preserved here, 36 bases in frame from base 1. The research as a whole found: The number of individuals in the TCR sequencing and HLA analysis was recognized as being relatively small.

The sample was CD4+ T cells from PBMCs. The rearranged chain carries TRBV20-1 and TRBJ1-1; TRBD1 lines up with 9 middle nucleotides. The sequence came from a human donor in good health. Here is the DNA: TGCAGTGCGGGGACAGGGCTCGGTGAAGCTTTCTTT. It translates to CSAGTGLGEAFF.